Shown below are 23 T cell receptor beta chains from a single sample sequenced in a study of cytomegalovirus exposure and HLA in healthy donors. Primers: 60 Vbeta forward and 13 Jbeta reverse. Measured with immunoSEQ multiplex PCR; TCRdb has only the in-frame clones, and not every one. The profile shows 150,000 or so clones, 80% to 85% of them singletons. Material: PBMCs. The receptors originated from a boy between 2 and 15 years old in good health and CMV-seronegative.

This clone has only a few counts. The chain links TRBV29-1 to TRBJ2-1, with 7 bases matching TRBD1. The CDR3 is made up of 14 amino acids. Germline-derived CDR1 and CDR2 are SQVTM and ANQGSEA. V gave up 3 bases and J gave up 0 bases; unmatched junction bases: 2. CDR3 region: CSVEGQSSYNEQFF. Written as DNA, the CDR3 is TGCAGCGTTGAGGGACAGTCCTCCTACAATGAGCAGTTCTTC.

V usage is TRBV9 and J usage is TRBJ2-3; 7 bases map to TRBD2. Germline V gene sequence: CDR1 SGDLS, CDR2 YYNGEE. J lost 2 bases, V lost 4 bases, and 16 bases had no gene match. CDR3 length: 18 residues. The CDR3 loop is CASSSPGRLAVYTDTQYF. The CDR3, as DNA: TGTGCCAGCAGCTCCCCGGGGAGGCTAGCGGTCTACACAGATACGCAGTATTTT.

This clone occurred a few times. V gene TRBV27 combines with J gene TRBJ2-7; the D gene is possibly TRBD1 (6 bases). Trimming pared 2 bases from V and 1 base from J, leaving 21 bases between. CDR1 and CDR2 from the germline V gene are MNHEY and SMNVEV (reference sequence). The CDR3 is 18 amino acids. In DNA form, the CDR3 reads TGTGCCAGCAGTTTAACCCCCCTTCACAGGGAAGAATCCTACGAGCAGTACTTC. It specifies CASSLTPLHREESYEQYF.

This clone was picked up one time. The chain employs TRBV5-4 and TRBJ2-7; D is perhaps TRBD2 (5 bases). This CDR3 comprises 14 residues. The V and J ends lost 4 bases and 4 bases respectively, with 15 bases between them. In germline, CDR1 is SGHNT, CDR2 YYREEE (reference sequence). In nucleotides, the CDR3 is TGTGCCAGCAGCCCCGGGATAGCAGAGTACGAGCAGTACTTC. It is translated as CASSPGIAEYEQYF.

The J gene is TRBJ2-2, the V gene TRBV10-1, with 10 nucleotides matching TRBD1. V dropped 10 bases and J dropped 3; count of bases not matched to a gene: 2. The germline V gene has CDR1 WNHNN and CDR2 SYGVQD (reference sequence). CDR3 size: 13 residues. The CDR3 region is CATGQGDTGELFF. The CDR3 coding sequence is TGCGCCACAGGACAGGGGGACACCGGGGAGCTGTTTTTT.

This clone was counted a few times. This rearrangement joins TRBV18 to TRBJ1-1; D is unresolved. V was shortened by 3 bases and J by 6 bases, with 11 bases between the two germline ends. Germline lookup yields CDR1 KGHSH and CDR2 LQKENI. This CDR3 is 13 amino acids long. The CDR3 nucleotides are TGTGCCAGCTCACCGCCGGGAGAGGCTGAAGCTTTCTTT. It codes for CASSPPGEAEAFF.

This chain joins TRBV6-5 and TRBJ2-7, with a tentative D call TRBD2 (5 bases). The CDR3 has 15 residues. The V and J ends lost 0 bases and 2 bases respectively, with 11 bases between them. The germline CDR1 and CDR2 sequences are MNHEY and SVGAGI. As DNA, the CDR3 is TGTGCCAGCAGTTACTCGAGGGAAAACCCCTACGAGCAGTACTTC. Encoded protein: CASSYSRENPYEQYF.

This chain links TRBV7-6 with TRBJ2-3; D unresolved. The CDR3 sequence is 14 residues long. In germline, CDR1 is SGHVS, CDR2 FNYEAQ. The germline V and J ends were trimmed by 5 bases and 6 bases, with 15 bases remaining between them. This chain's CDR3 is CASSPDGGRDTQYF. For the CDR3, the DNA is TGTGCCAGCAGCCCAGATGGCGGTCGCGATACGCAGTATTTT.

The chain recombines TRBV6-6 with TRBJ1-2; D uncertain. V gave up 7 bases and J gave up 5 bases, with 11 bases separating them. There are 12 residues in the CDR3. Germline values: CDR1 MNHNY, CDR2 SVGAGI (reference sequence). This CDR3 is CASTAPGYGYTF. As DNA, the CDR3 is TGTGCCAGCACCGCCCCGGGGTATGGCTACACCTTC.

The chain employs TRBV5-1 and TRBJ1-2; 11 positions match TRBD1. With 4 bases clipped from V and 3 bases from J, the junction kept 11 bases outside the gene matches. The germline CDR1 and CDR2 sequences are SGHRS and YFSETQ. The CDR3 extends over 17 amino acids. The CDR3 loop is CASSPRDRGAFHYGYTF. The CDR3 DNA sequence: TGCGCCAGCAGCCCCCGGGACAGGGGGGCGTTTCACTATGGCTACACCTTC.

The chain is built from TRBV7-8 and TRBJ2-1; 11 nucleotides match TRBD2. CDR3 length: 16 residues. After removal of 3 bases from V and 8 bases from J, the junction contained 9 bases not matched to a gene. CDR1 is SGHVS and CDR2 is FQNEAQ in the germline V gene. In nucleotides, the CDR3 is TGTGCCAGCAGCTTGAAGGTTGTAGCGGGAGGGGATGAGCAGTTCTTC. It is translated as CASSLKVVAGGDEQFF.

The chain links TRBV19 to TRBJ2-1, with 7 positions matching TRBD1. The CDR3 sequence is 14 residues long. Germline V gene sequence: CDR1 LNHDA, CDR2 SQIVND (reference sequence). V trimming: 5 bases; J trimming: 3 bases; junction bases outside the gene matches: 4. The CDR3 nucleotides are TGTGCCAGTAGTCGACAGGGTGGCTACAATGAGCAGTTCTTC. Protein: CASSRQGGYNEQFF.

The chain recombines TRBV28 with TRBJ2-5; perhaps TRBD2 as D (6 bases). The CDR3 consists of 13 residues. In germline, CDR1 is MDHEN, CDR2 SYDVKM. V lost 6 bases, J lost 5 bases, and 13 bases lay in between. The CDR3, as DNA: TGTGCCAGCAGAGGCGGGGTGGGGGAGACCCAGTACTTC. Its translation is CASRGGVGETQYF.

In this sample, this clone turned up once. The chain combines TRBV5-1 with TRBJ2-1, with 10 bases that match TRBD2. Germline CDR1 is SGHRS and CDR2 is YFSETQ. V dropped 1 base and J dropped 8; count of bases not matched to a gene: 15. The CDR3 has 18 residues. For the CDR3, the DNA is TGCGCCAGCAGCTTGTGGGGGGGTTCCAGCGGGAGGGAGGATGAGCAGTTCTTC. Protein sequence: CASSLWGGSSGREDEQFF.

The V call is TRBV28, the J call TRBJ2-4, with 9 bases that match TRBD1. The J segment lost 2 bases and the V segment lost 5 bases, leaving 7 bases of the junction unmatched. This CDR3 region has 16 residues. The germline gives CDR1 MDHEN, CDR2 SYDVKM. CDR3 loop: CASSPVGQGPKNIQYF. The CDR3 nucleotides read TGTGCCAGCAGTCCGGTGGGACAGGGCCCCAAAAACATTCAGTACTTC.

This sequence joins TRBV6-6 and TRBJ2-7; 8 bases align to TRBD1. Looked up from germline, CDR1 is MNHNY and CDR2 is SVGAGI (reference sequence). Trimming removed 6 bases from V and 3 bases from J; junction bases left unmatched: 10. This CDR3 is 15 amino acids long. The CDR3 DNA reads TGTGCCAGCAGGGAACGACAGGGGACCTACTACGAGCAGTACTTC. Its translation: CASRERQGTYYEQYF.

The CDR3 coding sequence is TGTGCCAGCAGTGGACAGGGGATGACTGGAAACACCATATATTTT. Its protein product is CASSGQGMTGNTIYF. The chain links TRBV6-5 to TRBJ1-3, with 9 bases aligning to TRBD1. The CDR3 runs 15 residues. V shed 5 bases and J 2 bases; nucleotides not matched to a gene: 4. CDR1 and CDR2 (germline): MNHEY, SVGAGI.

The rearrangement joins TRBV6-1 to TRBJ1-1; TRBD1 might be the D (5 bases). The CDR3 length is 15 residues. Trimming removed 8 bases at V and 5 bases at J, with 21 bases between. The germline CDR1 and CDR2 sequences are MNHNS and SASEGT. CDR3 sequence reads: CASARKAGLGTEAFF. In DNA, the CDR3 is TGTGCCAGCGCCCGTAAGGCAGGGTTAGGGACTGAAGCTTTCTTT.

This chain uses TRBV5-8 with TRBJ2-7; 11 positions match TRBD2. Germline CDR1 SGHTS, CDR2 YDEGEE. With V trimmed by 2 bases and J by 2 bases, 6 bases remained unmatched. The CDR3 is 16 amino acids. The CDR3 DNA sequence: TGTGCCAGCAGCTTCTTAGGGACTAGCGGTCCCTACGAGCAGTACTTC. It yields the protein CASSFLGTSGPYEQYF.

This clone was detected once. The genes are TRBV2 and TRBJ2-1, with 7 bases aligning to TRBD1. CDR1 is SNHLY, CDR2 FYNNEI, per germline. Losses at the gene ends were 8 bases for V and 4 bases for J; bases not matched to a gene: 8. This CDR3 contains 14 residues. The chain's CDR3 is CASHSGGTYNEQFF. The CDR3 bases are TGTGCCAGCCACTCAGGGGGAACATACAATGAGCAGTTCTTC.

The chain employs TRBV6-5 and TRBJ1-5; a possible D gene is TRBD1 (5 bases). CDR3 length: 15 residues. Trimming left V 5 bases short and J 8 bases short, with 19 bases between. CDR1 MNHEY and CDR2 SVGAGI come from the germline V gene. The CDR3 loop reads CASSPRGGKREPQHF. The CDR3 coding sequence is TGTGCCAGCAGTCCCCGCGGGGGGAAGAGGGAGCCCCAGCATTTT.

The CDR3 region is CASSPRDSDQPQHF. The CDR3 DNA reads TGTGCCAGCTCGCCCCGGGACAGTGATCAGCCCCAGCATTTT. The chain couples TRBV18 to TRBJ1-5, with 7 bases that match TRBD1. This CDR3 is built from 14 residues. CDR1 and CDR2 (germline): KGHSH, LQKENI. The trim removed 6 bases at V and 5 bases at J, leaving 7 bases unmatched.

For the CDR3, the DNA is TGTGCCAGCATGCAGGCGTCTACCTCTGGGGCCAACGTCCTGACTTTC. Translated: CASMQASTSGANVLTF. This chain connects TRBV25-1 to TRBJ2-6; no firm D call. V was clipped by 7 bases and J by 0 bases, with 13 bases between them. From germline, CDR1 is MGHDK and CDR2 SYGVNS. The CDR3 sequence is 16 residues long.